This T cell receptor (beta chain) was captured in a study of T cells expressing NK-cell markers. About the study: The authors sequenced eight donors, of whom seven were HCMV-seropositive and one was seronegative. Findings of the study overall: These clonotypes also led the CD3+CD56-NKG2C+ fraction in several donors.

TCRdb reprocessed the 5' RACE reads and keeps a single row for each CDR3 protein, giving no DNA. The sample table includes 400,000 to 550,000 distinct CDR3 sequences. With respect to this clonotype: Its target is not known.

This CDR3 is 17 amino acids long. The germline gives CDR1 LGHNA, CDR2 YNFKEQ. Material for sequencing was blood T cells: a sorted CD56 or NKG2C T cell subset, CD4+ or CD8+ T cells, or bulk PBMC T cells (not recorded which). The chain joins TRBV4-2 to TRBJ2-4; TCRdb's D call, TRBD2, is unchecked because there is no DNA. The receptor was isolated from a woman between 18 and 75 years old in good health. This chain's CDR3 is CASDAGLAGVAKNIQYF.